Below, 10 T cell receptor beta chains from the same sample are listed, as sequenced in a study of T cell clonotyping in hematopoietic cell transplantation. Repertoires were generated with immunoSEQ multiplex PCR, while TCRdb's copy carries only in-frame clones and drops some. The sample has 45,000 to 60,000 clones; 70% to 90% are singletons. Time point in this sample: recipient sample about 28 days before transplant, after cytoreduction. The sequenced sample was peripheral blood mononuclear cells, obtained before stem cell transplant. The receptors derive from a man aged 55 to 70 with biphenotypic leukemia. Some clones in this sample may be carry-over from other donors' samples.

A few counts support this clone. This CDR3 reads CASSPSGTNTGELFF. CDR3 nucleotide sequence: TGTGCCAGCAGCCCTAGCGGGACGAACACCGGGGAGCTGTTTTTT. J is TRBJ2-2 and V is TRBV6-6; 9 positions match TRBD2. This CDR3 has 15 residues. Per the germline V gene, CDR1 is MNHNY and CDR2 is SVGAGI (reference sequence). V trimming: 6 bases; J trimming: 0 bases; junction bases outside the gene matches: 2.

V usage is TRBV15 and J usage is TRBJ1-5; tentatively, D is TRBD1 (6 bases). CDR1 is LNHNV and CDR2 is YYDKDF in the germline V gene (reference sequence). The ends were cut back, 2 bases at V and 3 bases at J, with 11 bases in the middle. CDR3 size: 15 residues. CDR3 nucleotide sequence: TGTGCCACCAGCAGATTACAGGGTATCAATCAGCCCCAGCATTTT. It translates to CATSRLQGINQPQHF. The full variable domain, in which reference TRBV15 and TRBJ1-5 provide the parts outside the CDR3, is DAMVIQNPRYQVTQFGKPVTLSCSQTLNHNVMYWYQQKSSQAPKLLFHYYDKDFNNEADTPDNFQSRRPNTSFCFLDIRSPGLGDTAMYLCATSRLQGINQPQHFGDGTRLSIL.

The chain joins TRBV9 to TRBJ2-1; 11 bases match TRBD2. The trim removed 3 bases at V and 4 bases at J, leaving 6 bases unmatched. This CDR3 spans 16 amino acids. Germline CDR1 and CDR2: SGDLS and YYNGEE. The CDR3 spells CASSATGTSGYNEQFF. Written as DNA, the CDR3 is TGTGCCAGCAGCGCGACCGGGACTAGCGGTTACAATGAGCAGTTCTTC. The full variable domain, its missing parts supplied by reference TRBV9 and TRBJ2-1, is DSGVTQTPKHLITATGQRVTLRCSPRSGDLSVYWYQQSLDQGLQFLIQYYNGEERAKGNILERFSAQQFPDLHSELNLSSLELGDSALYFCASSATGTSGYNEQFFGPGTRLTVL.

The chain uses TRBV30 and TRBJ1-1; tentative D call: TRBD1 (6 bases). V dropped 3 bases and J dropped 7 bases, with 15 bases sitting between them. From germline, CDR1 is GTSNPN and CDR2 SVGIG (reference sequence). The CDR3 spans 13 residues. The CDR3 DNA follows: TGTGCCTGGAGAAACTCGGACAGACATGAAGCTTTCTTT. This codes for CAWRNSDRHEAFF.

The V call is TRBV18, the J call TRBJ2-1, with 7 nucleotides matching TRBD1. This CDR3 region has 12 residues. The junction had 4 bases not matched to a gene; V was cut back by 4 bases and J by 10 bases. The germline V gene encodes CDR1 KGHSH and CDR2 LQKENI. CDR3 in DNA: TGTGCCAGCTCACTTACAGGGGTAGAGCAGTTCTTC. As protein: CASSLTGVEQFF.

V gene TRBV5-1 combines with J gene TRBJ2-5; 13 bases match TRBD2. This CDR3 spans 18 amino acids. Germline CDR1 and CDR2: SGHRS and YFSETQ. Unmatched junction bases numbered 12, after V lost 4 bases and J lost 3 bases. The CDR3 DNA reads TGCGCCAGCAGCCCTACTGTCCCGGGACTAGCGGGAAAAGAGACCCAGTACTTC. This codes for CASSPTVPGLAGKETQYF. Full variable domain (outside the CDR3, taken from reference TRBV5-1 and TRBJ2-5): KAGVTQTPRYLIKTRGQQVTLSCSPISGHRSVSWYQQTPGQGLQFLFEYFSETQRNKGNFPGRFSGRQFSNSRSEMNVSTLELGDSALYLCASSPTVPGLAGKETQYFGPGTRLLVL.

The chain's CDR3 is CASSPEGTGGIRDTGELFF. DNA of the CDR3: TGTGCCAGTAGTCCCGAAGGGACAGGGGGAATAAGGGACACCGGGGAGCTGTTTTTT. The chain is built from TRBV19 and TRBJ2-2, with 11 bases lining up with TRBD1. The CDR3 is 19 residues long. V gave up 5 bases and J gave up 3 bases; unmatched junction bases: 14. Germline assignment: CDR1 LNHDA and CDR2 SQIVND (reference sequence).

CDR3 sequence (DNA): TGTGCCAGCAGTTTACTAGCGGGAGGCCTTAGCATCTACGAGCAGTACTTC. Amino acid sequence: CASSLLAGGLSIYEQYF. The rearrangement joins TRBV28 to TRBJ2-7; TRBD2 matches at 11 bases. Germline CDR1 and CDR2: MDHEN and SYDVKM. J gave up 3 bases and V 2 bases, and 9 bases lay outside the gene matches. This CDR3 has 17 residues.

V is TRBV6-4 and J is TRBJ1-2, with TRBD1 as a possible D gene (5 bases). CDR1 is MRHNA, CDR2 SNTAGT, per germline. Trimming stripped 4 bases from V and 10 bases from J, with 22 bases between. The CDR3 consists of 15 residues. In nucleotides, the CDR3 is TGTGCCAGCAGTGTCTCGAGGGCAGGGTCCAGTCACTACACCTTC. Translating it yields CASSVSRAGSSHYTF.

This chain uses TRBV30 with TRBJ1-5; tentatively, D is TRBD1 (6 bases). V lost 0 bases and J lost 6, with 15 bases in between. Germline V gene sequence: CDR1 GTSNPN, CDR2 SVGIG (reference sequence). This CDR3 comprises 15 residues. CDR3: CAWSVAHREGQPQHF. Here the CDR3 DNA reads TGTGCCTGGAGTGTGGCCCACAGGGAGGGTCAGCCCCAGCATTTT.